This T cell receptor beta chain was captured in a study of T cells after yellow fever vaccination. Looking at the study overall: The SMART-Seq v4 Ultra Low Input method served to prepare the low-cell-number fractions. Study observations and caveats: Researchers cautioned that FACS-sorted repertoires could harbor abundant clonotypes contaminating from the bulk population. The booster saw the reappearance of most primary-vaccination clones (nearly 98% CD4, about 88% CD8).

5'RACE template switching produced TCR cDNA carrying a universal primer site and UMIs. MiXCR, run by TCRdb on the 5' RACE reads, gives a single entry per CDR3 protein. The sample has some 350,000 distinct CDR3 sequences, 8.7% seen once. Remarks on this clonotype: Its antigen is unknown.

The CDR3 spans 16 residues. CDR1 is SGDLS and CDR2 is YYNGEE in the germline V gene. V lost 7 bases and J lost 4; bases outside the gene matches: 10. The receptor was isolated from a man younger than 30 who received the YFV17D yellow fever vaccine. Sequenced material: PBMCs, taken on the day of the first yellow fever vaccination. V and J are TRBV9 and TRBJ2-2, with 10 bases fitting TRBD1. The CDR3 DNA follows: TGTGCCAGCTCTCCTGGGGGACAGGGGTTCACCGGGGAGCTGTTTTTT. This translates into CASSPGGQGFTGELFF.